This entry features one T cell receptor (beta chain) sequence. Its matching antigen is unknown. The source of the sample is a study of blood T cells in healthy people across ages. Study results and caveats: One million T cells yielded diversity estimates that were considered underestimates. Versus aged donors, long-lived donors had higher diversity and more naive CD4+ cells. Measured against age, TCR beta diversity per million T cells decreased in a roughly linear manner.

Trimming cost V 2 bases and J 2 bases, with 12 bases left between them. Germline lookup yields CDR1 LGHNA and CDR2 YSLEER. This CDR3 has 15 amino acids. The use of a sample-barcoded 5' primer and a J-beta primer mix characterized a second PCR of about 7 to 12 cycles. MiXCR, run by TCRdb on the 5' RACE reads, gives a single entry per CDR3 protein. Of about 1.8 million distinct CDR3 sequences in the sample, around half were seen once. Sequencing was performed on blood. The sequence derives from a woman in her thirties or forties in good health. The chain links TRBV4-3 to TRBJ2-5; D is ambiguous. DNA of the CDR3: TGCGCCAGCAGCCAACGGTTGTCTCAGCAAGAGACCCAGTACTTC. Amino acids: CASSQRLSQQETQYF.